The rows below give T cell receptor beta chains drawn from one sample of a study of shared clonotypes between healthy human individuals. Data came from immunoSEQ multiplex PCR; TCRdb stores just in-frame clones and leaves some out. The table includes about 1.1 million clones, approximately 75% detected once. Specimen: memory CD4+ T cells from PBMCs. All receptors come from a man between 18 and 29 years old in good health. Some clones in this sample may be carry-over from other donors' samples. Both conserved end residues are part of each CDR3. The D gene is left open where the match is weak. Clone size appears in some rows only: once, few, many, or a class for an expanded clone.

cdr3_aa: CASSGGGAGANVLTF
cdr3_nt: TGTGCCAGCAGTGGCGGGGGCGCTGGGGCCAACGTCCTGACTTTC
clone_size: NA
v_call: TRBV6-1
j_call: TRBJ2-6
d_call: NA

cdr3_aa: CASSSGETGNNEQYF
cdr3_nt: TGTGCCAGCAGCTCGGGGGAGACGGGTAACAACGAGCAGTACTTC
clone_size: NA
v_call: TRBV5-8
j_call: TRBJ2-7
d_call: NA

cdr3_aa: CASSVYYSNQPQHF
cdr3_nt: TGTGCCAGCAGCGTATACTATAGCAATCAGCCCCAGCATTTT
clone_size: NA
v_call: TRBV7-2
j_call: TRBJ1-5
d_call: NA

cdr3_aa: CASSPAVRTEAFF
cdr3_nt: TGTGCCAGCAGCCCCGCCGTGAGGACTGAAGCTTTCTTT
clone_size: NA
v_call: TRBV7-2
j_call: TRBJ1-1
d_call: NA

cdr3_aa: CSVGNPRVSLFF
cdr3_nt: TGCAGCGTTGGGAACCCCCGAGTGTCGCTGTTTTTT
clone_size: NA
v_call: TRBV29-1
j_call: TRBJ2-2
d_call: NA

cdr3_aa: CASSSGQGATNEKLFF
cdr3_nt: TGCGCCAGCAGCTCCGGACAGGGCGCAACTAATGAAAAACTGTTTTTT
clone_size: NA
v_call: TRBV5-1
j_call: TRBJ1-4
d_call: TRBD1

cdr3_aa: CASSHASGSSYNEQFF
cdr3_nt: TGTGCCAGTAGTCACGCTAGCGGGAGTAGTTACAATGAGCAGTTCTTC
clone_size: NA
v_call: TRBV19
j_call: TRBJ2-1
d_call: TRBD2

cdr3_aa: CASSFLSNNYGYTF
cdr3_nt: TGTGCCAGCAGCTTTCTTTCTAACAACTATGGCTACACCTTC
clone_size: NA
v_call: TRBV7-2
j_call: TRBJ1-2
d_call: NA

cdr3_aa: CASSQPVNIQYF
cdr3_nt: TGCGCCAGCAGCCAACCCGTAAACATTCAGTACTTC
clone_size: NA
v_call: TRBV4-3
j_call: TRBJ2-4
d_call: NA

cdr3_aa: CASSEGRARAFF
cdr3_nt: TGTGCCAGCAGTGAAGGTCGTGCGCGAGCTTTCTTT
clone_size: few
v_call: TRBV6-1
j_call: TRBJ1-1
d_call: NA

cdr3_aa: CASSLASTDTQYF
cdr3_nt: TGTGCCAGCAGCTTAGCCTCCACAGATACGCAGTATTTT
clone_size: NA
v_call: TRBV7-6
j_call: TRBJ2-3
d_call: NA

cdr3_aa: CASSSGDPGAGPQHF
cdr3_nt: TGCGCCAGCAGCTCTGGGGACCCTGGAGCGGGGCCCCAGCATTTT
clone_size: NA
v_call: TRBV5-1
j_call: TRBJ1-5
d_call: NA

cdr3_aa: CASRPPRTGVGNQPQHF
cdr3_nt: TGTGCCAGCAGACCCCCTAGGACAGGGGTTGGCAATCAGCCCCAGCATTTT
clone_size: NA
v_call: TRBV28
j_call: TRBJ1-5
d_call: TRBD1

cdr3_aa: CASSRAGASTDTQYF
cdr3_nt: TGTGCCAGCTCCAGAGCGGGAGCAAGCACAGATACGCAGTATTTT
clone_size: NA
v_call: TRBV28
j_call: TRBJ2-3
d_call: TRBD2

cdr3_aa: CASNVGLQGIGVEQYF
cdr3_nt: TGCGCCAGCAACGTCGGCCTACAGGGTATCGGGGTCGAGCAGTACTTC
clone_size: few
v_call: TRBV5-1
j_call: TRBJ2-7
d_call: NA

cdr3_aa: CASSFKGEQSYEQYF
cdr3_nt: TGCGCCAGCAGCTTCAAGGGGGAGCAGTCCTACGAGCAGTACTTC
clone_size: NA
v_call: TRBV5-1
j_call: TRBJ2-7
d_call: NA

cdr3_aa: CAISLTSGRENQETQYF
cdr3_nt: TGTGCCATCAGTCTGACTAGCGGGAGGGAGAATCAAGAGACCCAGTACTTC
clone_size: NA
v_call: TRBV10-3
j_call: TRBJ2-5
d_call: TRBD2

cdr3_aa: CASSPTEGRSTEAFF
cdr3_nt: TGTGCCAGCTCACCGACTGAGGGGCGGAGCACTGAAGCTTTCTTT
clone_size: NA
v_call: TRBV18
j_call: TRBJ1-1
d_call: NA

cdr3_aa: CASRPSANYGYTF
cdr3_nt: TGTGCCAGCAGGCCTTCAGCTAACTATGGCTACACCTTC
clone_size: NA
v_call: TRBV6-6
j_call: TRBJ1-2
d_call: NA

cdr3_aa: CSVEVLTGYGYTF
cdr3_nt: TGCAGCGTTGAAGTCTTGACAGGTTATGGCTACACCTTC
clone_size: NA
v_call: TRBV29-1
j_call: TRBJ1-2
d_call: NA

cdr3_aa: CAWSVGGPGELF
cdr3_nt: TGTGCCTGGAGTGTTGGGGGTCCGGGGGAGCTCTTT
clone_size: few
v_call: TRBV30
j_call: TRBJ1-1
d_call: NA

cdr3_aa: CASSSGTGGNTIYF
cdr3_nt: TGTGCCAGCAGCTCGGGGACAGGGGGAAACACCATATATTTT
clone_size: NA
v_call: TRBV7-2
j_call: TRBJ1-3
d_call: TRBD1

cdr3_aa: CASNAGGGETQYF
cdr3_nt: TGTGCCAGCAATGCGGGGGGAGGAGAGACCCAGTACTTC
clone_size: NA
v_call: TRBV2
j_call: TRBJ2-5
d_call: TRBD2

cdr3_aa: CASSLDSGYTEAFF
cdr3_nt: TGCGCCAGCAGCTTGGATTCCGGTTACACTGAAGCTTTCTTT
clone_size: NA
v_call: TRBV5-1
j_call: TRBJ1-1
d_call: NA

cdr3_aa: CASNQGLRTDTQYF
cdr3_nt: TGTGCCAGCAACCAGGGACTCCGCACAGATACGCAGTATTTT
clone_size: NA
v_call: TRBV11-2
j_call: TRBJ2-3
d_call: NA

cdr3_aa: CAISDITGTNEKLFF
cdr3_nt: TGTGCCATCAGTGATATAACAGGAACTAATGAAAAACTGTTTTTT
clone_size: NA
v_call: TRBV10-3
j_call: TRBJ1-4
d_call: NA

cdr3_aa: CASSQVYLSGTGGYSNQPQHF
cdr3_nt: TGTGCCAGCAGCCAAGTTTATTTGTCGGGGACAGGGGGATATAGCAATCAGCCCCAGCATTTT
clone_size: NA
v_call: TRBV4-2
j_call: TRBJ1-5
d_call: TRBD1

cdr3_aa: CASSLLYEQFF
cdr3_nt: TGTGCCAGCAGTTTACTTTATGAGCAGTTCTTC
clone_size: NA
v_call: TRBV28
j_call: TRBJ2-1
d_call: NA

cdr3_aa: CATSYSPRTGELFF
cdr3_nt: TGTGCCACGAGCTATTCGCCTCGCACCGGGGAGCTGTTTTTT
clone_size: NA
v_call: TRBV15
j_call: TRBJ2-2
d_call: NA

cdr3_aa: CASGAGGTEAFF
cdr3_nt: TGTGCCAGCGGGGCCGGGGGAACTGAAGCTTTCTTT
clone_size: NA
v_call: TRBV6-6
j_call: TRBJ1-1
d_call: NA

cdr3_aa: CASSAAGETQYF
cdr3_nt: TGTGCCAGCAGCGCCGCGGGAGAGACCCAGTACTTC
clone_size: NA
v_call: TRBV7-3
j_call: TRBJ2-5
d_call: NA

cdr3_aa: CASSFRIETYNEQFF
cdr3_nt: TGTGCCAGCAGCTTCAGGATAGAGACCTACAATGAGCAGTTCTTC
clone_size: NA
v_call: TRBV7-8
j_call: TRBJ2-1
d_call: NA

cdr3_aa: CASSRGGYQETQYF
cdr3_nt: TGTGCCAGCAGCAGGGGGGGGTACCAAGAGACCCAGTACTTC
clone_size: NA
v_call: TRBV5-8
j_call: TRBJ2-5
d_call: NA

cdr3_aa: CASSDRDRDNQPQHF
cdr3_nt: TGTGCCAGCAGTGATCGGGACAGGGACAATCAGCCCCAGCATTTT
clone_size: NA
v_call: TRBV6-1
j_call: TRBJ1-5
d_call: TRBD1

cdr3_aa: CASSQDMSTEQFF
cdr3_nt: TGTGCCAGCAGCCAAGATATGAGCACAGAGCAGTTCTTC
clone_size: NA
v_call: TRBV14
j_call: TRBJ2-1
d_call: NA

cdr3_aa: CSAHSQGSETQYF
cdr3_nt: TGCAGCGCCCATTCTCAGGGATCGGAGACCCAGTACTTC
clone_size: many
v_call: TRBV29-1
j_call: TRBJ2-5
d_call: NA